This T cell receptor (beta chain) was retrieved from a study of blood T cell repertoires in COVID-19. The protocol was immunoSEQ multiplex PCR, while the TCRdb copy is restricted to in-frame clones and leaves out a portion. The sample has under 350,000 clones; approximately 83% are singletons. Sequencing input: peripheral blood. The receptor was isolated from a human donor in a cohort sampled during active COVID-19.

The chain's CDR3 is CASSPRTSGKQFF. In nucleotides, the CDR3 is TGTGCCAGCAGCCCAAGGACTAGCGGAAAGCAGTTCTTC. The chain uses TRBV3-1 (or the pseudogene TRBV3-2) and TRBJ2-1, with 10 bases matching TRBD2. V trimming: 4 bases; J trimming: 11 bases; junction bases outside the gene matches: 5. Germline V gene lookup returns CDR1 LGHDT and CDR2 YNNKEL (reference sequence). This CDR3 has 13 amino acids.